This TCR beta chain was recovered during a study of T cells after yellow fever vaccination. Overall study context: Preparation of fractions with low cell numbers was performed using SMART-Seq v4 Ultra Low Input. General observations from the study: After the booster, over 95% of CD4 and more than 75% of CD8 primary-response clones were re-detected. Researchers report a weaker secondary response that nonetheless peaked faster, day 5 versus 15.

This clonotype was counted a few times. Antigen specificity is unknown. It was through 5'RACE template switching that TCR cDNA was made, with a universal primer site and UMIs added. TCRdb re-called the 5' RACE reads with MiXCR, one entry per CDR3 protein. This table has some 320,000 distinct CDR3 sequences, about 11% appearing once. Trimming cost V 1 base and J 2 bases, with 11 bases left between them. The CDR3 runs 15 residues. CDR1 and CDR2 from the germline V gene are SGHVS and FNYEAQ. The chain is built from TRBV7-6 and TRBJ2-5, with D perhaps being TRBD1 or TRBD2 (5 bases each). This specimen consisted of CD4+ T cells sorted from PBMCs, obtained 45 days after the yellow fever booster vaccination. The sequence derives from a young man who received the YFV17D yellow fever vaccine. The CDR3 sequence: CASSLVGTLQETQYF. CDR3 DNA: TGTGCCAGCAGCTTAGTAGGGACGCTACAAGAGACCCAGTACTTC.